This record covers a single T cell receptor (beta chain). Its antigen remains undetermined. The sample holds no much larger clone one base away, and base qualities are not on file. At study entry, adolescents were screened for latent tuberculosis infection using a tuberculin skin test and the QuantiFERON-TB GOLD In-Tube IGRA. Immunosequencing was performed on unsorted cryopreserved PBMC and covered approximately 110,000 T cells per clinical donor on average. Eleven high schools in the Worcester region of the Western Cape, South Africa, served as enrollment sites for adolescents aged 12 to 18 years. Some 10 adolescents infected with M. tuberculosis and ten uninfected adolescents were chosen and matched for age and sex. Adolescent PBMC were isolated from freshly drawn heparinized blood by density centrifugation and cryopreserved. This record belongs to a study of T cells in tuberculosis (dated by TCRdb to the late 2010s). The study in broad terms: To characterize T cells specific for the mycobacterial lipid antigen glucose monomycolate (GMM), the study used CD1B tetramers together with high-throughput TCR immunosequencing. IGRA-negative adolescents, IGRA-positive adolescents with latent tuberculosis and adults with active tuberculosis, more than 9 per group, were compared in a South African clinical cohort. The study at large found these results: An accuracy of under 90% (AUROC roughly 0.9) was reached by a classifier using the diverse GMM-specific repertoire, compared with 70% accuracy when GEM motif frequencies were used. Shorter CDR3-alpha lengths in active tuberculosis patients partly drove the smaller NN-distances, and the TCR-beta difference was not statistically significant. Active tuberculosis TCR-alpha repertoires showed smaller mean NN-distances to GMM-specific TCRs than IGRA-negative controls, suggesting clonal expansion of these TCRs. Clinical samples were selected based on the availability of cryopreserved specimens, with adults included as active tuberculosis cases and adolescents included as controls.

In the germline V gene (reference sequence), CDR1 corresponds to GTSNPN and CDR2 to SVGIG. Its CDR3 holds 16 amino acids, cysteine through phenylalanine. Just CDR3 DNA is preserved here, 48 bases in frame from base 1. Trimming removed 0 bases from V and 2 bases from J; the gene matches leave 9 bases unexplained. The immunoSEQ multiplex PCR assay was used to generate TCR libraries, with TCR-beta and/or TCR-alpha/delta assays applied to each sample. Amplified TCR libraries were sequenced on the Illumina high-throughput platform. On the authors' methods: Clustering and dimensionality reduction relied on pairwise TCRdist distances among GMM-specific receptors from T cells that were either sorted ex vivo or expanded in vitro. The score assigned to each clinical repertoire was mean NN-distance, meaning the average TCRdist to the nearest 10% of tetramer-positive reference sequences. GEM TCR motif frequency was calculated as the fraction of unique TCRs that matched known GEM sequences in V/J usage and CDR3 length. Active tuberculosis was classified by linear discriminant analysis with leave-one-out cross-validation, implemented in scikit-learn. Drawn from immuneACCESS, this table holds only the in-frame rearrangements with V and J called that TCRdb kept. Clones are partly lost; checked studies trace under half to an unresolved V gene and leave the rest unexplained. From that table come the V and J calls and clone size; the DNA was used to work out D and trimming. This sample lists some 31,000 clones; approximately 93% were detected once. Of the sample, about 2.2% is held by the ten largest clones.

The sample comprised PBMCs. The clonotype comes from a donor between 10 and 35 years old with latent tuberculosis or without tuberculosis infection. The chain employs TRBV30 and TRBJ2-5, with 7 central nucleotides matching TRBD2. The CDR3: CAWSVLGEGRQETQYF. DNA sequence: TGTGCCTGGAGTGTACTCGGGGAGGGGCGACAAGAGACCCAGTACTTC. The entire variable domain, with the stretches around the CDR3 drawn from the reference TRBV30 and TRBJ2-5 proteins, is SQTIHQWPATLVQPVGSPLSLECTVEGTSNPNLYWYRQAAGRGLQLLFYSVGIGQISSEVPQNLSASRPQDRQFILSSKKLLLSDSGFYLCAWSVLGEGRQETQYFGPGTRLLVL.